This T cell receptor (beta chain) was sequenced for a study of T cells after yellow fever vaccination. Whole-study findings and limits: Booster samples showed a return of most primary-vaccination clones (roughly 96% CD4, approximately 88% CD8).

Production of TCR cDNA was by 5'RACE template switching, which also added a universal primer site and UMIs. TCRdb processed the 5' RACE reads anew with MiXCR; each CDR3 protein has one entry. The sample lists 300,000 to 350,000 distinct CDR3 sequences; 4% to 5.5% were seen once. In its sample, this clonotype was seen many times. What it binds is not known. The CDR3 contains 15 residues. Trimming removed 0 bases from V and 2 bases from J, with 9 bases in between. The germline gives CDR1 MNHEY, CDR2 SMNVEV (reference sequence). This chain uses TRBV27 with TRBJ2-3, with unresolved D. The TCR sequence derives from a man aged 18 to 30 who received the YFV17D yellow fever vaccine. Sequencing was performed on PBMCs, taken 15 days after the yellow fever booster vaccination. Here the CDR3 DNA reads TGTGCCAGCAGTTTATCCCCAGGTAACACAGATACGCAGTATTTT. The encoded protein is CASSLSPGNTDTQYF.